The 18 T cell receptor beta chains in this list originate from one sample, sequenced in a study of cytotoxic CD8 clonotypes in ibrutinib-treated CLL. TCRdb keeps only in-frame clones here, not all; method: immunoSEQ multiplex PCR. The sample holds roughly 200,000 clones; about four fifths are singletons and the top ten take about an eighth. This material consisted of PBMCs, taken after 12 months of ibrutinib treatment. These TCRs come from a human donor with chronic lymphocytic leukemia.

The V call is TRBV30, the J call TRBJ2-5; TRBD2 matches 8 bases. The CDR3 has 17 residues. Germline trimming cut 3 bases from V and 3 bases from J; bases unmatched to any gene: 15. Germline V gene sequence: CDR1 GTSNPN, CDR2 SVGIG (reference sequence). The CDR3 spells CAWSLRRAGAFEETQYF. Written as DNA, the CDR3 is TGTGCCTGGAGCCTACGGAGAGCGGGGGCCTTCGAAGAGACCCAGTACTTC. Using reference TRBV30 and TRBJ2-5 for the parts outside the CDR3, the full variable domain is SQTIHQWPATLVQPVGSPLSLECTVEGTSNPNLYWYRQAAGRGLQLLFYSVGIGQISSEVPQNLSASRPQDRQFILSSKKLLLSDSGFYLCAWSLRRAGAFEETQYFGPGTRLLVL.

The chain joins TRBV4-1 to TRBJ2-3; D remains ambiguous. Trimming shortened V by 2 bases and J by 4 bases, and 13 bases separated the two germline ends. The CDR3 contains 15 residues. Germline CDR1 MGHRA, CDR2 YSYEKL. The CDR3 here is CASSQNLVSADTQYF. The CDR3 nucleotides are TGCGCCAGCAGCCAAAATCTAGTTTCGGCAGATACGCAGTATTTT.

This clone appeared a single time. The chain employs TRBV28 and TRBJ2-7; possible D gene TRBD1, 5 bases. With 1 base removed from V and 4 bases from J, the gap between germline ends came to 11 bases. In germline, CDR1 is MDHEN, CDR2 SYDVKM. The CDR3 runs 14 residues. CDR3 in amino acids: CASSLSQALYEQYF. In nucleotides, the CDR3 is TGTGCCAGCAGTTTATCACAGGCTTTATACGAGCAGTACTTC.

Written as DNA, the CDR3 is TGTGCCAACTCGAAATCCCCTGGCGGGGAGACCCAGTACTTC. It is translated as CANSKSPGGETQYF. This sequence joins TRBV6-1 and TRBJ2-5; tentatively, D is TRBD2 (5 bases). Germline lookup yields CDR1 MNHNS and CDR2 SASEGT. The CDR3 has 14 amino acids. V dropped 10 bases and J dropped 5 bases, with 20 bases sitting between them.

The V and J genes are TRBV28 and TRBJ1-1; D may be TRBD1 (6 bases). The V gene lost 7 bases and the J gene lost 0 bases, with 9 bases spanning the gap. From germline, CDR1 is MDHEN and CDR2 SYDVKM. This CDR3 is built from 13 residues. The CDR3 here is CASTGEMNTEAFF. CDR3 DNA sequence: TGTGCCAGCACAGGGGAGATGAACACTGAAGCTTTCTTT. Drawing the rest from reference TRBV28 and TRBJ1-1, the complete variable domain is DVKVTQSSRYLVKRTGEKVFLECVQDMDHENMFWYRQDPGLGLRLIYFSYDVKMKEKGDIPEGYSVSREKKERFSLILESASTNQTSMYLCASTGEMNTEAFFGQGTRLTVV.

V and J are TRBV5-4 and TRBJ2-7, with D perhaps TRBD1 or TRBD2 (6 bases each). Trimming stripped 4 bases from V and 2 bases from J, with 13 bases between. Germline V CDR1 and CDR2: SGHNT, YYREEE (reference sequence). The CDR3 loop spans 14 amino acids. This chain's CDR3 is CASSLPGAAYEQYF. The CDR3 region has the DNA TGTGCCAGCAGCCTCCCGGGGGCCGCCTACGAGCAGTACTTC. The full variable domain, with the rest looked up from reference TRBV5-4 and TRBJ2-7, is ETGVTQSPTHLIKTRGQQVTLRCSSQSGHNTVSWYQQALGQGPQFIFQYYREEENGRGNFPPRFSGLQFPNYSSELNVNALELDDSALYLCASSLPGAAYEQYFGPGTRLTVT.

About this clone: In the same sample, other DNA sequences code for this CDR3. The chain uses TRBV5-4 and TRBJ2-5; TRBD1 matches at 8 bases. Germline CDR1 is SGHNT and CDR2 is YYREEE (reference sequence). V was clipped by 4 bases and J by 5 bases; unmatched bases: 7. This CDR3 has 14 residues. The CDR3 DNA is TGTGCCAGCAGCCGTCAGGGGGCTGGGGAGACCCAGTACTTC. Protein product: CASSRQGAGETQYF.

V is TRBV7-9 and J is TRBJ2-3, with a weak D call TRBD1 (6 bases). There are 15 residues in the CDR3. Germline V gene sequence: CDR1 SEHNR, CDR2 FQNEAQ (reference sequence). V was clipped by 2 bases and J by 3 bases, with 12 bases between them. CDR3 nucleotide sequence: TGTGCCAGCAGCTTAATCCAGGGGTGGACAGATACGCAGTATTTT. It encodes CASSLIQGWTDTQYF.

The CDR3 sequence is CASNPGTGGADTQYF. CDR3 DNA sequence: TGTGCCAGCAATCCCGGGACAGGGGGCGCAGATACGCAGTATTTT. This chain uses TRBV6-1 with TRBJ2-3; 12 positions match TRBD1. The CDR3 sequence is 15 residues long. V shed 7 bases, J shed 4 bases, and the junction held 6 bases outside the gene matches. Germline values: CDR1 MNHNS, CDR2 SASEGT.

CDR3 DNA sequence: TGTGCCAGCAGCTTCCGGGGGTATACTGAAGCTTTCTTT. Protein sequence: CASSFRGYTEAFF. V is TRBV11-3 and J is TRBJ1-1, with a tentative D call TRBD1 (5 bases). V was trimmed by 3 bases and J by 5 bases, leaving 10 bases between them. The CDR3 extends over 13 amino acids. CDR1 and CDR2 from the germline V gene are SGHNT and YENEEA. The full variable domain, rest sourced from reference TRBV11-3 and TRBJ1-1, is EAGVVQSPRYKIIEKKQPVAFWCNPISGHNTLYWYLQNLGQGPELLIRYENEEAVDDSQLPKDRFSAERLKGVDSTLKIQPAELGDSAVYLCASSFRGYTEAFFGQGTRLTVV.

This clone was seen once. CDR3 amino acids: CASSSLQGNQPQHF. The CDR3 region has the DNA TGTGCCAGCTCATCCTTACAGGGAAATCAGCCCCAGCATTTT. V usage is TRBV18 and J usage is TRBJ1-5, with D possibly matching TRBD1 (6 bases). The CDR3 runs 14 residues. Germline assignment: CDR1 KGHSH and CDR2 LQKENI. The ends were cut back, 5 bases at V and 4 bases at J, with 12 bases in the middle.

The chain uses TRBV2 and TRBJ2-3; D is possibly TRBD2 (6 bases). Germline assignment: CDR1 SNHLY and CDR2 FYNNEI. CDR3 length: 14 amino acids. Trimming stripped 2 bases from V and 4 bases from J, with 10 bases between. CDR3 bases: TGTGCCAGCAGTGAATACGCGGGGTCAGATACGCAGTATTTT. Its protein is CASSEYAGSDTQYF.

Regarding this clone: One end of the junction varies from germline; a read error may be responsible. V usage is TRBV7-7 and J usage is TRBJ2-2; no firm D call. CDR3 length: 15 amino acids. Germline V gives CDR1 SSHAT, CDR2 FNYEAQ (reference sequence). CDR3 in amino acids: CASSSFLTSTGELFF. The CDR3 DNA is TGTGCTAGCAGCTCCTTCCTGACCAGCACCGGGGAGCTGTTTTTT.

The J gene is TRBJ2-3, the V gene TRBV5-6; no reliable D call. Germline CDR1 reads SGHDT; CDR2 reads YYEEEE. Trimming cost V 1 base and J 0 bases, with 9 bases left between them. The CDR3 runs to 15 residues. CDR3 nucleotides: TGTGCCAGCAGCTTGAGGCTAGGGAGCACAGATACGCAGTATTTT. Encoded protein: CASSLRLGSTDTQYF.

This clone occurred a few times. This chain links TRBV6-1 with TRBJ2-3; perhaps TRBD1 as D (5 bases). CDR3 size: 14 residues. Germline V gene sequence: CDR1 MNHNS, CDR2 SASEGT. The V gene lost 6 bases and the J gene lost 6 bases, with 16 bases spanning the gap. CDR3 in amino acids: CASREQVLSDTQYF. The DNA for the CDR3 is TGTGCCAGCAGGGAACAGGTTTTGTCGGATACGCAGTATTTT.

The CDR3 here is CASREWTGDTEAFF. The CDR3 DNA reads TGTGCCAGTAGGGAATGGACGGGGGACACTGAAGCTTTCTTT. The V call is TRBV19, the J call TRBJ1-1, with D possibly being TRBD1 (5 bases). CDR3 length: 14 amino acids. The germline V gene has CDR1 LNHDA and CDR2 SQIVND (reference sequence). The V end lost 6 bases, the J end lost 3 bases, and 14 bases lay between the germline ends.

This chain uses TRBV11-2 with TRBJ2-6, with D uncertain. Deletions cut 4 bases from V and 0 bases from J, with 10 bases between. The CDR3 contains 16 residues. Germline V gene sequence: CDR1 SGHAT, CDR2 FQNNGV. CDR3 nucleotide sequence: TGTGCCAGCAGCTCCTTATTGAACTCTGGGGCCAACGTCCTGACTTTC. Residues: CASSSLLNSGANVLTF.

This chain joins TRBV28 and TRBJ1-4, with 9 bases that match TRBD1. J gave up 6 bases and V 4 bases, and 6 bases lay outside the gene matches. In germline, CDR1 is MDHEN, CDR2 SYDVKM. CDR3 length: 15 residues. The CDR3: CASSYPTGGDEKLFF. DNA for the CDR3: TGTGCCAGCAGTTACCCGACAGGGGGGGATGAAAAACTGTTTTTT.